This T cell receptor (beta chain) is drawn from a study of shared T cell receptors in the human thymus. Germline values: CDR1 GTSNPN, CDR2 SVGIG (reference sequence). The CDR3 runs 19 residues. The germline V and J ends were trimmed by 3 bases and 2 bases, with 23 bases remaining between them. Assay: immunoSEQ multiplex PCR; the TCRdb copy retains only in-frame clones and omits some. This table holds around 340,000 clones, roughly 94% found once. The sequence came from a human donor. V is TRBV30 and J is TRBJ1-6; D perhaps matches TRBD1 (5 bases). Sequencing used thymocytes. DNA for the CDR3: TGTGCCTGGAGAACCCCAGGGAGGCCATCAAGCGCCTATAATTCACCCCTCCACTTT. Amino acid sequence: CAWRTPGRPSSAYNSPLHF.